Presented here are 18 T cell receptor beta chains from one specimen sequenced in a study of cytomegalovirus exposure and HLA in healthy donors. Researchers ran the PCR with 60 Vbeta and 13 Jbeta primers. The assay was immunoSEQ multiplex PCR, and TCRdb's table has in-frame clones only and misses some. This sample has 60,000 or so clones, with approximately 75% found just once. Sequenced: PBMCs. All receptors derive from a woman in her thirties or forties in good health and CMV-seropositive.

The rearrangement links TRBV6-6 to TRBJ2-5; TRBD2 aligns across 7 bases. This CDR3 comprises 13 residues. Unmatched junction bases numbered 11, after V lost 11 bases and J lost 5 bases. The germline V gene has CDR1 MNHNY and CDR2 SVGAGI (reference sequence). The CDR3 DNA follows: TGTGCCTCTCACGGGGGGTGGGGGGAGACCCAGTACTTC. This codes for CASHGGWGETQYF.

The V gene is TRBV4-1, the J gene TRBJ2-3; the D gene is possibly TRBD1 (6 bases). The CDR3 has 15 residues. Trimming pared 7 bases from V and 4 bases from J, leaving 18 bases between. In germline, CDR1 is MGHRA, CDR2 YSYEKL. As DNA, the CDR3 is TGCGCCAGCACGTATAACGAGGGGGTGGCAGATACGCAGTATTTT. This codes for CASTYNEGVADTQYF.

The sample holds one count of this clone. The chain uses TRBV25-1 and TRBJ2-7; the D is unclear. The CDR3 loop spans 11 amino acids. CDR1 and CDR2 from the germline V gene are MGHDK and SYGVNS. The V end was cut by 6 bases, the J end by 3 bases, with 6 bases between. The CDR3 DNA sequence: TGTGCCAGCAGCAATTTCTACGAGCAGTACTTC. Protein sequence: CASSNFYEQYF.

CDR3 DNA sequence: TGTGCCAGCAGGGACTGGGACAGCCAGGGAGAGACCCAGTACTTC. Protein product: CASRDWDSQGETQYF. V gene TRBV6-5 combines with J gene TRBJ2-5; TRBD1 matches 7 bases. Germline trimming cut 6 bases from V and 4 bases from J; bases unmatched to any gene: 11. The CDR3 is made up of 15 amino acids. Germline values: CDR1 MNHEY, CDR2 SVGAGI.

Comment on this clone: At one end the junction does not follow the germline gene, possibly because of a read error. The chain combines TRBV7-7 with TRBJ2-5, with 14 bases that match TRBD2. This CDR3 is 16 amino acids long. Per the germline V gene, CDR1 is SSHAT and CDR2 is FNYEAQ (reference sequence). The chain's CDR3 is CASSPRTSGGRETQYF. The CDR3 DNA reads as TGTGCTAGCAGCCCTCGGACTAGCGGGGGGAGAGAGACCCAGTACTTC.

Points on this clone: The junction departs from germline at one end; a sequencing error may be responsible. The chain links TRBV5-8 to TRBJ1-6; 8 bases align to TRBD1. This CDR3 region has 14 residues. CDR1 and CDR2 (germline): SGHTS, YDEGEE. The CDR3 coding sequence is TGTGCCAGCAGATTGGGACAGGATTATTCACCCCTCCACTTT. This sequence encodes CASRLGQDYSPLHF.

The chain carries TRBV27 and TRBJ2-7; 7 bases fit TRBD1. The V gene end was trimmed by 5 bases and the J gene end by 5 bases; junction bases not matched to a gene: 3. The germline CDR1 and CDR2 sequences are MNHEY and SMNVEV (reference sequence). This CDR3 is 12 amino acids long. The DNA of the CDR3 is TGTGCCAGCAGTCTGACAGGGAACGAGCAGTACTTC. Translation: CASSLTGNEQYF.

This chain uses TRBV4-2 with TRBJ1-2, with a weak D call TRBD1 (5 bases). This CDR3 is built from 16 residues. The V end was cut by 4 bases, the J end by 4 bases, with 19 bases between. CDR1 and CDR2 (germline): LGHNA, YNFKEQ. Written as DNA, the CDR3 is TGTGCCAGCAGCCCTCAATTAGACAGTCTACTCTATGGCTACACCTTC. Amino acids: CASSPQLDSLLYGYTF.

This clone showed up just a few times. The chain has TRBV5-1 and TRBJ1-2, with D hard to call. V lost 4 bases to trimming and J lost 0 bases, with 10 bases between them. This CDR3 is built from 14 residues. Germline CDR1 SGHRS, CDR2 YFSETQ. Here the CDR3 reads CASSPSTANYGYTF. The CDR3 DNA reads as TGCGCCAGCAGCCCGAGTACAGCTAACTATGGCTACACCTTC.

This clone came up a few times. The chain is built from TRBV4-2 and TRBJ1-4, with D possibly TRBD1 on 5 matching bases. This CDR3 contains 16 residues. Trimming pared 1 base from V and 8 bases from J, leaving 17 bases between. Germline V gene lookup returns CDR1 LGHNA and CDR2 YNFKEQ. CDR3 coding DNA: TGTGCCAGCAGCCAAGGCTCTGGAGGGGCTAGCGAAAAACTGTTTTTT. Its translation: CASSQGSGGASEKLFF.

The chain has TRBV7-2 and TRBJ1-1; D perhaps matches TRBD1 (6 bases). Per germline, CDR1 SGHTA and CDR2 FQGNSA. Deletions cut 5 bases from V and 10 bases from J, with 17 bases between. The CDR3 covers 13 residues. CDR3 nucleotide sequence: TGTGCCAGCAGCCCGAGGCAGGGGCCTTTAGCTTTCTTT. Residues: CASSPRQGPLAFF.

The V and J genes are TRBV7-9 and TRBJ1-1, with D unclear. The CDR3 loop spans 15 amino acids. The germline V gene has CDR1 SEHNR and CDR2 FQNEAQ (reference sequence). Deletions cut 1 base from V and 1 base from J, with 10 bases between. CDR3 protein: CASSLGIARNTEAFF. CDR3 in DNA: TGTGCCAGCAGCTTAGGGATAGCGAGGAACACTGAAGCTTTCTTT.

The gene calls are TRBV19 and TRBJ1-6; TRBD1 is a possible D gene (5 bases). Germline lookup yields CDR1 LNHDA and CDR2 SQIVND (reference sequence). The ends were cut back, 3 bases at V and 9 bases at J, with 15 bases in the middle. The CDR3 covers 15 residues. In DNA form, the CDR3 reads TGTGCCAGTAGTATCCGGGGACTTGACGGTTCACCCCTCCACTTT. Encoded protein: CASSIRGLDGSPLHF.

The V call is TRBV10-2, the J call TRBJ1-1; 9 positions agree with TRBD1. Germline V CDR1 and CDR2: WSHSY, SAAADI. Trimming removed 6 bases from V and 8 bases from J; junction bases left unmatched: 10. The CDR3 is 14 residues long. The CDR3: CASRGDWTGEEAFF. The DNA of the CDR3 is TGCGCCAGCAGAGGGGATTGGACAGGGGAAGAAGCTTTCTTT.

This clone was observed a few times. V is TRBV30 and J is TRBJ1-1; possible D gene TRBD1, 5 bases. Germline V gene data show CDR1 as GTSNPN and CDR2 as SVGIG (reference sequence). V was pared by 0 bases and J by 7 bases, with 12 bases between. The CDR3 extends over 13 amino acids. The DNA for the CDR3 is TGTGCCTGGAGTGTACGCGCGGGGGGTGAAGCTTTCTTT. Protein sequence: CAWSVRAGGEAFF.

The rearrangement links TRBV10-3 to TRBJ2-5, with D maybe TRBD1 (7 bases). V shed 4 bases and J shed 2 bases, with 11 bases lying between them. This CDR3 comprises 14 residues. The V gene's germline CDR1 is ENHRY and CDR2 SYGVKD. CDR3 coding DNA: TGTGCCATCAGTGCAGGGGGGCAACAAGAGACCCAGTACTTC. Translation: CAISAGGQQETQYF.

The V gene is TRBV11-2, the J gene TRBJ2-7; D is perhaps TRBD1 (6 bases). The germline V and J ends were trimmed by 2 bases and 6 bases, with 14 bases remaining between them. CDR1 is SGHAT, CDR2 FQNNGV, per germline. This CDR3 is 14 amino acids long. The CDR3 region is CASSLRLQGPEQYF. Here the CDR3 DNA reads TGTGCCAGCAGCTTAAGACTACAGGGACCCGAGCAGTACTTC.

CDR3 protein: CASSLTTGGRGYTF. The CDR3, as DNA: TGCGCCAGCAGCTTAACGACAGGGGGTAGGGGCTACACCTTC. The chain links TRBV5-1 to TRBJ1-2; 9 bases agree with TRBD1. The CDR3 contains 14 residues. Unmatched junction bases numbered 7, after V lost 2 bases and J lost 8 bases. Germline V gives CDR1 SGHRS, CDR2 YFSETQ.